This TCR beta chain was sequenced for a study of human T cells and chemical hapten exposure. Regarding the study as a whole: Healthy individuals' immune responses may differ from those of donors, who had alopecia. TCRs at a frequency above 1 in 1000 stayed unchanged with DPC sensitization.

CDR3 size: 11 residues. Trimming took off 2 bases at V and 4 bases at J, with 3 bases between the two ends. This clonotype was found many times. Its target is not known. Documented time point: patch test 3, about 24 weeks after DPC sensitization. Sample treatment: therapeutic diphenylcyclopropenone sensitization with weekly scalp DPC. It was unfractionated whole blood from which total RNA was extracted. Unique molecular identifiers were affixed to discrete cDNA molecules within the library. TCRdb re-analysed the RACE reads in MiXCR, keeping a single row per CDR3 protein. This sample yields 50,000 to 75,000 distinct CDR3 sequences, of which 8% to 13% are seen a single time; less than 2.5% belongs to the top ten.

The specimen comprised whole blood, sampled in connection with sensitization to the hapten diphenylcyclopropenone (DPC). The sequence derives from a woman aged 30 to 39 with alopecia areata. Some clones in this sample may be carry-over from other donors' samples. The chain carries TRBV12-3 or TRBV12-4 and TRBJ2-7; D remains unclear. The CDR3 loop reads CASSLNYEQYF. The CDR3 DNA follows: TGTGCCAGCAGTTTAAATTACGAGCAGTACTTC.